This TCR beta chain is from a study of shared clonotypes between healthy human individuals. Donors comprised only Caucasian adults living in Nashville, Tennessee. Whole-study findings and limits: Between a few donors, naive CD4 clonotypes were shared at a level of approximately 5%.

Only in-frame clones appear in the TCRdb table, and some are missing; sequencing was by immunoSEQ multiplex PCR. The sample records roughly 1,500,000 clones, approximately 98.5% being singletons. Germline CDR1 LNHDA, CDR2 SQIVND (reference sequence). V was shortened by 5 bases and J by 2 bases, with 4 bases between the two germline ends. The CDR3 extends over 13 amino acids. Turning to this clone: Its antigen is unidentified. The sample has other DNA sequences that encode this CDR3 too.

Sequencing was carried out using naive CD4+ T cells sorted from blood. The subset here: CD45RA+ positively selected. This clonotype was sampled from a young man in good health. The V and J genes are TRBV19 and TRBJ2-6; D call uncertain. DNA for the CDR3: TGTGCCAGTAGTTCAACTGGGGCCAACGTCCTGACTTTC. The encoded protein is CASSSTGANVLTF.